One sample yielded the 30 T cell receptor beta chains listed below, sequenced in a study of blood T cell repertoires in COVID-19. Some clones are missing from TCRdb's copy, which holds only in-frame ones; the method was immunoSEQ multiplex PCR. The data hold about 180,000 clones, with more than 75% observed a single time. Sequences were obtained from peripheral blood. The receptors were gathered from a woman between 65 and 79 years old with acute or convalescent COVID-19.

The V and J genes are TRBV5-1 and TRBJ2-3; 8 bases are shared with TRBD1. The CDR3 has 17 amino acids. Germline CDR1 and CDR2: SGHRS and YFSETQ. With V trimmed by 4 bases and J by 2 bases, 12 bases remained unmatched. The CDR3 sequence is CASSQMGQVKLTDTQYF. The DNA of the CDR3 is TGCGCCAGCAGCCAAATGGGACAGGTAAAACTCACAGATACGCAGTATTTT.

This chain uses TRBV7-3 with TRBJ2-5, with TRBD2 matching 12 bases. Trimming at V came to 5 bases and at J to 5 bases, leaving 6 bases not matched to a gene. Germline CDR1 is SGHTA and CDR2 is FQGTGA. This CDR3 is built from 15 residues. CDR3 in amino acids: CASSSSSGGAETQYF. The CDR3 nucleotides read TGTGCCAGCAGCAGCTCTAGCGGGGGGGCGGAGACCCAGTACTTC.

This chain uses TRBV3-1 (or the pseudogene TRBV3-2) with TRBJ1-1; D is unclear. The CDR3 length is 11 residues. V was pared by 5 bases and J by 8 bases, with 9 bases between. Germline loops: CDR1 LGHDT, CDR2 YNNKEL (reference sequence). The CDR3 protein is CASSTAGEAFF. In nucleotides, the CDR3 is TGTGCCAGCAGCACAGCGGGGGAAGCTTTCTTT.

The chain combines TRBV28 with TRBJ1-5, with D uncertain. Germline assignment: CDR1 MDHEN and CDR2 SYDVKM. The CDR3 is made up of 15 amino acids. V was shortened by 8 bases and J by 3 bases, with 17 bases between the two germline ends. CDR3 amino acids: CASRWTGAYNQPQHF. For the CDR3, the DNA is TGTGCCAGCCGTTGGACTGGAGCCTACAATCAGCCCCAGCATTTT.

The J gene is TRBJ1-2, the V gene TRBV23-1; 8 bases are shared with TRBD1. TRBV23-1 is filed as an ORF, its function uncertain. CDR3 length equals 17 residues. J gave up 7 bases and V 2 bases, and 15 bases lay outside the gene matches. CDR3 residues: CASSQTALTGVKVGYTF. CDR3 nucleotides: TGCGCCAGCAGTCAAACCGCCTTGACAGGGGTTAAGGTTGGCTACACCTTC.

This chain joins TRBV29-1 and TRBJ1-4, with D possibly TRBD1 on 6 matching bases. V dropped 7 bases and J dropped 10 bases, with 16 bases sitting between them. Germline V gene lookup returns CDR1 SQVTM and CDR2 ANQGSEA. The CDR3 length is 12 residues. CDR3 in amino acids: CSADPKGGKLFF. The CDR3 bases are TGCAGCGCCGACCCGAAAGGGGGAAAACTGTTTTTT.

In its sample, this clone was seen a few times. The same CDR3 arises from other DNA sequences in this sample as well. This chain uses TRBV30 with TRBJ1-5; 10 nucleotides agree with TRBD1. CDR1 and CDR2 from the germline V gene are GTSNPN and SVGIG (reference sequence). The J segment lost 8 bases and the V segment lost 1 base, leaving 2 bases of the junction unmatched. This CDR3 region has 13 residues. The CDR3 loop is CAWSGQGAEPQHF. The DNA of the CDR3 is TGTGCCTGGAGTGGACAGGGGGCTGAGCCCCAGCATTTT.

The V and J genes are TRBV15 and TRBJ2-7, with 11 bases aligning to TRBD1. The CDR3 has 16 residues. Germline assignment: CDR1 LNHNV and CDR2 YYDKDF (reference sequence). V was pared by 0 bases and J by 7 bases, with 8 bases of the junction left unmatched. The CDR3 DNA reads as TGTGCCACCAGCAGAGATTTGGACAGGGGGCGCAGGGAGCAGTACTTC. Translation gives CATSRDLDRGRREQYF.

For the CDR3, the DNA is TGTGCCAGCAGCTTAATTAGGGGGCCTAATTCACCCCTCCACTTT. Translated, it gives CASSLIRGPNSPLHF. This chain joins TRBV11-2 and TRBJ1-6; 7 bases map to TRBD1. V gave up 2 bases and J gave up 6 bases; unmatched junction bases: 4. CDR1 and CDR2 from the germline V gene are SGHAT and FQNNGV. The CDR3 spans 15 residues.

V usage is TRBV28 and J usage is TRBJ1-3, with D tentatively TRBD1 (5 bases). V lost 3 bases and J 6 bases, leaving 15 bases between the germline ends. Germline CDR1 MDHEN, CDR2 SYDVKM. This CDR3 region has 15 residues. CDR3: CASSLAGSFENTIYF. The DNA of the CDR3 is TGTGCCAGCAGTTTGGCAGGGTCTTTCGAAAACACCATATATTTT. The full variable domain, its missing parts supplied by reference TRBV28 and TRBJ1-3, is DVKVTQSSRYLVKRTGEKVFLECVQDMDHENMFWYRQDPGLGLRLIYFSYDVKMKEKGDIPEGYSVSREKKERFSLILESASTNQTSMYLCASSLAGSFENTIYFGEGSWLTVV.

V and J are TRBV10-3 and TRBJ1-2; the match to TRBD1 covers 8 bases. The CDR3 is 11 amino acids. V dropped 10 bases and J dropped 8; count of bases not matched to a gene: 6. CDR1 is ENHRY and CDR2 is SYGVKD in the germline V gene. CDR3: CATGQGEGYTF. CDR3 bases: TGTGCCACCGGACAGGGAGAGGGCTACACCTTC.

This chain uses TRBV5-1 with TRBJ1-4; 9 bases map to TRBD1. CDR1 and CDR2 (germline): SGHRS, YFSETQ. The CDR3 has 14 residues. V was pared by 3 bases and J by 4 bases, with 1 base of the junction left unmatched. CDR3 nucleotides: TGCGCCAGCAGCTGGGACAGGGATAATGAAAAACTGTTTTTT. Amino acids: CASSWDRDNEKLFF.

The sample holds one count of this clone. CDR3 loop: CASSPQGSSDTQYF. CDR3 coding DNA: TGTGCCAGCAGTCCCCAGGGTAGCTCAGATACGCAGTATTTT. This chain uses TRBV28 with TRBJ2-3; a possible D gene is TRBD1 (5 bases). This CDR3 comprises 14 residues. Per the germline V gene, CDR1 is MDHEN and CDR2 is SYDVKM. Trimming stripped 5 bases from V and 4 bases from J, with 13 bases between.

The rearrangement joins TRBV6-5 to TRBJ2-7; 8 bases align to TRBD1. The germline gives CDR1 MNHEY, CDR2 SVGAGI. The CDR3 consists of 15 residues. The junction had 8 bases not matched to a gene; V was cut back by 6 bases and J by 1 base. This CDR3 is CASRKQQGGSYEQYF. The CDR3 bases are TGTGCCAGCAGGAAGCAACAGGGGGGTTCCTACGAGCAGTACTTC.

The V gene is TRBV5-1, the J gene TRBJ2-2; 9 bases map to TRBD2. This CDR3 is 14 amino acids long. The junction had 6 bases not matched to a gene; V was cut back by 3 bases and J by 9 bases. Germline V gene data show CDR1 as SGHRS and CDR2 as YFSETQ. The CDR3 spells CASSSASGDRELFF. The CDR3 DNA is TGCGCCAGCAGCTCCGCTAGCGGGGATAGGGAGCTGTTTTTT.

This chain links TRBV9 with TRBJ2-2; D uncertain. Germline values: CDR1 SGDLS, CDR2 YYNGEE. The CDR3 consists of 13 residues. V gave up 2 bases and J gave up 0 bases, with 2 bases separating them. The CDR3 sequence: CASSVTNTGELFF. The CDR3 DNA follows: TGTGCCAGCAGCGTCACGAACACCGGGGAGCTGTTTTTT.

The V gene is TRBV11-2, the J gene TRBJ1-1, with unresolved D. Trimming cost V 8 bases and J 0 bases, with 16 bases left between them. CDR1 SGHAT and CDR2 FQNNGV come from the germline V gene. The CDR3 consists of 15 residues. The CDR3, as DNA: TGTGCCAGCCTACGAGGTACGCTAATGAACACTGAAGCTTTCTTT. Amino acids: CASLRGTLMNTEAFF.

V gene TRBV11-3 combines with J gene TRBJ2-3, with a tentative D call TRBD2 (5 bases). V lost 1 base and J 6 bases, leaving 11 bases between the germline ends. Germline assignment: CDR1 SGHNT and CDR2 YENEEA. The CDR3 length is 14 residues. The CDR3 reads CASSLVSSGDTQYF. CDR3 coding DNA: TGTGCCAGCAGCTTAGTCTCATCGGGGGATACGCAGTATTTT.

V gene TRBV5-4 combines with J gene TRBJ2-5; a possible D gene is TRBD1 (5 bases). Between the trimmed V and J ends, which lost 4 bases and 3 bases, there was a span of 16 bases. The V gene's germline CDR1 is SGHNT and CDR2 YYREEE (reference sequence). The CDR3 has 15 amino acids. CDR3 region: CASSPPGAEKETQYF. The CDR3 nucleotides are TGTGCCAGCAGCCCTCCTGGGGCGGAAAAAGAGACCCAGTACTTC.

The chain combines TRBV6-5 with TRBJ2-7, with D possibly TRBD1 on 6 matching bases. The CDR3 loop spans 12 amino acids. The germline V gene encodes CDR1 MNHEY and CDR2 SVGAGI. Trimming cost V 9 bases and J 3 bases, with 12 bases left between them. DNA for the CDR3: TGTGCCAGTATGGACAGCTTCTACGAGCAGTACTTC. It is translated as CASMDSFYEQYF.

The chain uses TRBV19 and TRBJ1-5; 8 nucleotides align to TRBD1. This CDR3 contains 15 residues. The J segment lost 6 bases and the V segment lost 3 bases, leaving 7 bases of the junction unmatched. In germline, CDR1 is LNHDA, CDR2 SQIVND (reference sequence). Written as DNA, the CDR3 is TGTGCCAGTAGTATGCTATCAGGGGGCGGTCAGCCCCAGCATTTT. This encodes CASSMLSGGGQPQHF.

CDR3 coding DNA: TGTGCCAGCAGTGAAGTGGCGACAGGGGACTTAGATTCCTACGAGCAGTACTTC. Its protein is CASSEVATGDLDSYEQYF. The J gene is TRBJ2-7, the V gene TRBV2; the match to TRBD1 covers 8 bases. The CDR3 covers 18 residues. Germline loops: CDR1 SNHLY, CDR2 FYNNEI. V dropped 1 base and J dropped 1; count of bases not matched to a gene: 12.

The chain uses TRBV15 and TRBJ2-3; the D is unclear. The V gene's germline CDR1 is LNHNV and CDR2 YYDKDF (reference sequence). The V end lost 6 bases, the J end lost 3 bases, and 4 bases lay between the germline ends. The CDR3 extends over 11 amino acids. CDR3 residues: CATSMTDTQYF. The CDR3 nucleotides are TGTGCCACCAGTATGACAGATACGCAGTATTTT.

This clone was detected once. V is TRBV28 and J is TRBJ1-5; 8 bases map to TRBD1. CDR3 length: 14 amino acids. Germline loops: CDR1 MDHEN, CDR2 SYDVKM. Losses at the gene ends were 5 bases for V and 4 bases for J; bases not matched to a gene: 4. The CDR3 coding sequence is TGTGCCAGCAGTCTAGACAGGGGTAATCAGCCCCAGCATTTT. Translating gives CASSLDRGNQPQHF. The full variable domain, rest sourced from reference TRBV28 and TRBJ1-5, is DVKVTQSSRYLVKRTGEKVFLECVQDMDHENMFWYRQDPGLGLRLIYFSYDVKMKEKGDIPEGYSVSREKKERFSLILESASTNQTSMYLCASSLDRGNQPQHFGDGTRLSIL.

The CDR3 region is CASSSGLAGAHEQFF. CDR3 in DNA: TGCGCCAGCAGCTCCGGACTAGCGGGAGCCCATGAGCAGTTCTTC. This rearrangement joins TRBV5-1 to TRBJ2-1, with TRBD2 matching 13 bases. The V and J ends lost 3 bases and 8 bases, in that order; junction bases with no gene match: 5. The CDR3 contains 15 residues. Germline V CDR1 and CDR2: SGHRS, YFSETQ. The whole variable domain, remainder taken from reference TRBV5-1 and TRBJ2-1, is KAGVTQTPRYLIKTRGQQVTLSCSPISGHRSVSWYQQTPGQGLQFLFEYFSETQRNKGNFPGRFSGRQFSNSRSEMNVSTLELGDSALYLCASSSGLAGAHEQFFGPGTRLTVL.

The chain carries TRBV9 and TRBJ2-2; TRBD2 agrees at 7 bases. Unmatched junction bases numbered 7, after V lost 6 bases and J lost 2 bases. The CDR3 has 15 residues. CDR1 and CDR2 from the germline V gene are SGDLS and YYNGEE. As DNA, the CDR3 is TGTGCCAGCACCCGAGGCGGGGGAAACACCGGGGAGCTGTTTTTT. Amino acids: CASTRGGGNTGELFF.

This clone was seen a handful of times. The rearrangement uses TRBV7-2 and TRBJ2-7, with 14 bases fitting TRBD2. Germline V CDR1 and CDR2: SGHTA, FQGNSA. The ends lost 8 bases at V and 1 base at J; junction bases unmatched: 10. The CDR3 loop spans 17 amino acids. The CDR3 nucleotides read TGTGCCAGCTTCGAGGGACTAGCGGGAGTTGGGTCCTACGAGCAGTACTTC. Encoded protein: CASFEGLAGVGSYEQYF.

This chain joins TRBV5-4 and TRBJ2-7, with 7 positions matching TRBD1. The ends lost 4 bases at V and 5 bases at J; junction bases unmatched: 15. The germline V gene encodes CDR1 SGHNT and CDR2 YYREEE (reference sequence). The CDR3 loop spans 16 amino acids. This chain's CDR3 is CASSTGTELSSNEQYF. The DNA of the CDR3 is TGTGCCAGCAGCACCGGGACAGAACTAAGTAGCAACGAGCAGTACTTC. The full variable domain, with the rest looked up from reference TRBV5-4 and TRBJ2-7, is ETGVTQSPTHLIKTRGQQVTLRCSSQSGHNTVSWYQQALGQGPQFIFQYYREEENGRGNFPPRFSGLQFPNYSSELNVNALELDDSALYLCASSTGTELSSNEQYFGPGTRLTVT.

V and J are TRBV30 and TRBJ2-5; no reliable D call. Trimming shortened V by 2 bases and J by 4 bases, and 2 bases separated the two germline ends. Germline lookup yields CDR1 GTSNPN and CDR2 SVGIG (reference sequence). CDR3 length: 10 residues. The CDR3 protein is CAWSRETQYF. DNA of the CDR3: TGTGCCTGGAGTCGAGAGACCCAGTACTTC.

The chain joins TRBV11-2 to TRBJ1-1; D possibly corresponds to TRBD1 (6 bases). The CDR3 has 11 residues. Deletions cut 11 bases from V and 8 bases from J, with 15 bases between. CDR1 is SGHAT and CDR2 is FQNNGV in the germline V gene. The CDR3 spells CAGGAPGEAFF. The DNA of the CDR3 is TGTGCCGGGGGCGCCCCGGGAGAAGCTTTCTTT.